This T cell receptor beta chain was sequenced during a study of shared clonotypes between healthy human individuals. The overall study: The study drew on a couple of women and a few men aged 18 to 49 as donors. The study's findings and limits: Among donors, the sharing of clonotypes was expected to be influenced by sequencing depth.

For each subset, genomic DNA was distributed in equal portions over several immunoSEQ plates. TCRdb's copy holds only in-frame clones and misses some; the assay was immunoSEQ multiplex PCR. The data contain 450,000 to 500,000 clones, around 85% of them seen just once; the ten biggest clones take up roughly an eighth. With 3 bases clipped from V and 7 bases from J, the junction kept 9 bases outside the gene matches. Per germline, CDR1 MNHNS and CDR2 SASEGT. This CDR3 comprises 15 residues. Genomic DNA for unsorted samples was obtained from 70 million to 100 million PBMCs. Comments on this clone: Its antigen is as yet unknown. This is likely an artifact of a read error, given a far larger clone one base away. Additional DNA sequences in this sample encode the identical CDR3.

This TCR was sampled from a woman between 40 and 55 years old in good health. Some clones in this sample may be carry-over from other donors' samples. J is TRBJ1-5 and V is TRBV6-1, with TRBD1 identical over 7 bases. The sequenced sample consisted of PBMCs. The CDR3 bases are TGTGCCAGCAGTGATTCCCAGGGGGAGTGGCAGCCCCAGCATTTT. As protein: CASSDSQGEWQPQHF.